This T cell receptor (beta chain) was profiled in a study of T cell repertoires in cytomegalovirus infection. In regard to this clonotype: Its antigen remains unidentified.

In TCRdb, the reads were re-called with MiXCR into one record per CDR3 protein. The sample lists some 120,000 distinct CDR3 sequences; 32% were seen once. Trimming stripped 5 bases from V and 4 bases from J, with 30 bases between. Germline CDR1 reads SGHVS; CDR2 reads FNYEAQ. The CDR3 sequence is 20 residues long. This chain joins TRBV7-6 and TRBJ2-1; possibly TRBD2 for D (6 bases). The sequences come from CD8+ T cells from cultured PBMCs, collected from culture after CMV antigen stimulation. The sequence derives from a human donor in good health (CMV status not recorded). Some clones in this sample may be carry-over from other donors' samples. CDR3 in amino acids: CASSIPARDLRGSGYNEQFF. CDR3 DNA sequence: TGTGCCAGCAGCATACCCGCGCGGGACTTGCGAGGGTCCGGGTACAATGAGCAGTTCTTC.